The 8 T cell receptor beta chains presented below share a single source sample, sequenced in a study of T cell repertoires in cytomegalovirus infection. TCRdb fed the reads into MiXCR, producing one record per CDR3 protein. The top ten clones hold about 20% of a sample with approximately 260,000 distinct CDR3 sequences, roughly a fifth of them seen once. Which antigens these TCRs recognize remains unknown. This specimen was cultured PBMCs, taken from culture after CMV antigen stimulation. These receptors were collected from a human donor in good health (CMV status not recorded). Some clones in this sample may be carry-over from other donors' samples.

This clonotype has just a few counts. The genes are TRBV7-2 and TRBJ1-4; D may be TRBD1 (5 bases). The CDR3 spans 15 residues. Germline lookup yields CDR1 SGHTA and CDR2 FQGNSA. Trimming cost V 5 bases and J 7 bases, with 17 bases left between them. The CDR3 loop is CASSQRGGWGEKLFF. DNA for the CDR3: TGTGCCAGCAGCCAACGGGGGGGTTGGGGTGAAAAACTGTTTTTT. Based on the CDR3 plus reference TRBV7-2 and TRBJ1-4, the full variable domain is GAGVSQSPSNKVTEKGKDVELRCDPISGHTALYWYRQSLGQGLEFLIYFQGNSAPDKSGLPSDRFSAERTGGSVSTLTIQRTQQEDSAVYLCASSQRGGWGEKLFFGSGTQLSVL.

This clonotype has ten or more counts. V and J are TRBV7-2 and TRBJ2-4; D possibly corresponds to TRBD1 (7 bases). CDR3 size: 14 residues. V gave up 5 bases and J gave up 6 bases, with 14 bases separating them. Germline V gene lookup returns CDR1 SGHTA and CDR2 FQGNSA. The CDR3 DNA follows: TGTGCCAGCAGCATACCCCAGGGGGGAAACATTCAGTACTTC. It yields the protein CASSIPQGGNIQYF.

In this sample, this clonotype turned up a few times. The genes are TRBV4-1 and TRBJ1-5; 7 nucleotides match TRBD1. From germline, CDR1 is MGHRA and CDR2 YSYEKL. The CDR3 contains 15 residues. The V and J ends lost 1 base and 6 bases, in that order; junction bases with no gene match: 6. CDR3 protein: CASSQGDRERQPQHF. The DNA of the CDR3 is TGCGCCAGCAGCCAAGGAGACAGGGAACGTCAGCCCCAGCATTTT.

The chain links TRBV7-9 to TRBJ2-1, with D possibly matching TRBD1 (6 bases). Trimming removed 7 bases from V and 4 bases from J, with 23 bases in between. Per the germline V gene, CDR1 is SEHNR and CDR2 is FQNEAQ (reference sequence). This CDR3 spans 17 amino acids. The CDR3 protein is CASIPSDRDTRYNEQFF. In DNA form, the CDR3 reads TGTGCCAGCATCCCATCCGACCGGGACACCAGGTACAATGAGCAGTTCTTC.

This clonotype was counted ten times or more. The chain carries TRBV7-2 and TRBJ2-5, with TRBD2 matching 11 bases. Looked up from germline, CDR1 is SGHTA and CDR2 is FQGNSA. The CDR3 loop spans 18 amino acids. The J segment lost 2 bases and the V segment lost 1 base, leaving 9 bases of the junction unmatched. CDR3: CASSLVLAGGPKQETQYF. In DNA, the CDR3 is TGTGCCAGCAGCTTAGTATTAGCGGGAGGGCCCAAACAAGAGACCCAGTACTTC.

This rearrangement joins TRBV18 to TRBJ2-1; 11 bases are shared with TRBD2. The CDR3 totals 16 residues. Germline V CDR1 and CDR2: KGHSH, LQKENI. The V and J ends lost 4 bases and 4 bases, in that order; junction bases with no gene match: 6. The CDR3 loop is CASSQKTSGDYNEQFF. The CDR3 nucleotides read TGTGCCAGCTCACAAAAGACTAGCGGGGATTACAATGAGCAGTTCTTC.

V usage is TRBV19 and J usage is TRBJ2-5; TRBD1 agrees at 10 bases. From germline, CDR1 is LNHDA and CDR2 SQIVND (reference sequence). This CDR3 region has 14 residues. The V segment lost 7 bases and the J segment 5 bases; nucleotides outside the gene matches: 7. The chain's CDR3 is CASTDRQGAETQYF. The CDR3 bases are TGTGCCAGTACCGATCGACAGGGGGCCGAGACCCAGTACTTC. The entire variable domain, with the rest obtained from reference TRBV19 and TRBJ2-5, is as follows: DGGITQSPKYLFRKEGQNVTLSCEQNLNHDAMYWYRQDPGQGLRLIYYSQIVNDFQKGDIAEGYSVSREKKESFPLTVTSAQKNPTAFYLCASTDRQGAETQYFGPGTRLLVL.

This clonotype was seen more than once but under ten times. The chain joins TRBV5-1 to TRBJ1-1; D might be TRBD1 (5 bases). CDR1 SGHRS and CDR2 YFSETQ come from the germline V gene. V was cut by 4 bases and J by 1 base, with 11 bases left in between. The CDR3 extends over 14 amino acids. The chain's CDR3 is CASSGGAANTEAFF. As DNA, the CDR3 is TGCGCCAGCAGCGGCGGGGCGGCGAACACTGAAGCTTTCTTT.